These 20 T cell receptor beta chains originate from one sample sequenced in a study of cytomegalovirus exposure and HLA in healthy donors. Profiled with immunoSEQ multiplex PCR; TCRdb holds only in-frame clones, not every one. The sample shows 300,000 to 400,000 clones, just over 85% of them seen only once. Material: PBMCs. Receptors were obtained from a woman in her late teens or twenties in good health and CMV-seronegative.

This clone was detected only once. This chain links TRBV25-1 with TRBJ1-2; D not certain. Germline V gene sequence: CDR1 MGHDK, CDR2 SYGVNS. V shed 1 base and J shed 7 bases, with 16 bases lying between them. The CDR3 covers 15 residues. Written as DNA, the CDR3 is TGTGCCAGCAGTGAATTAGGTCCCCGAGGGAGTGGCTACACCTTC. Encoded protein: CASSELGPRGSGYTF.

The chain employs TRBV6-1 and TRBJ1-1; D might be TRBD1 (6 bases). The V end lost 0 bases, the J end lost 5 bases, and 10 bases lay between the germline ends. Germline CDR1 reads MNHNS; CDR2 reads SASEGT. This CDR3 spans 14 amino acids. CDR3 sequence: CASSEAGADTEAFF. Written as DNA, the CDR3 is TGTGCCAGCAGTGAAGCGGGGGCAGATACTGAAGCTTTCTTT.

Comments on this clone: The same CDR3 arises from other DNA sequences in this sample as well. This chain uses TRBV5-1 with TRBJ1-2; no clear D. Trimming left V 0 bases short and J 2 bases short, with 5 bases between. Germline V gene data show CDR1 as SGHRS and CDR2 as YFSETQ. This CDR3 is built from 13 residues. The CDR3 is CASSLDSNYGYTF. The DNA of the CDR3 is TGCGCCAGCAGCTTGGACAGCAACTATGGCTACACCTTC.

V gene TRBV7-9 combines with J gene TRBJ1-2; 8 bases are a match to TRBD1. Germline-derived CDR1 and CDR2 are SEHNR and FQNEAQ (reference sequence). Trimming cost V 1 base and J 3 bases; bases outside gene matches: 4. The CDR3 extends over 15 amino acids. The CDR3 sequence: CASSLGGTGHYGYTF. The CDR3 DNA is TGTGCCAGCAGCTTAGGGGGGACAGGCCACTATGGCTACACCTTC. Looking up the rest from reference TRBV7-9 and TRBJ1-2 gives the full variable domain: DTGVSQNPRHKITKRGQNVTFRCDPISEHNRLYWYRQTLGQGPEFLTYFQNEAQLEKSRLLSDRFSAERPKGSFSTLEIQRTEQGDSAMYLCASSLGGTGHYGYTFGSGTRLTVV.

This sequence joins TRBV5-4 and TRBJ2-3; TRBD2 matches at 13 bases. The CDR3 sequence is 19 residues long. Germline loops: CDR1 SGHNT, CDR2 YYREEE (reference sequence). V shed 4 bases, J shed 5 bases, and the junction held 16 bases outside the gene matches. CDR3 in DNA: TGTGCCAGCAGCGTAGGACTAGCGGGAGACGACCTGCTAGGAGATACGCAGTATTTT. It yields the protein CASSVGLAGDDLLGDTQYF.

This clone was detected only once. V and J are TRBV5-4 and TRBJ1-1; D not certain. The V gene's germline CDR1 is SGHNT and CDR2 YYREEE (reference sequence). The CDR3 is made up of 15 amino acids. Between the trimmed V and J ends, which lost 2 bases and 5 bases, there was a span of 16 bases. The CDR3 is CASSLQTISGTEAFF. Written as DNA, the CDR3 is TGTGCCAGCAGCTTACAGACGATCAGTGGGACTGAAGCTTTCTTT. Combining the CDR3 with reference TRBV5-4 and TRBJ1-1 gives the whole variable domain ETGVTQSPTHLIKTRGQQVTLRCSSQSGHNTVSWYQQALGQGPQFIFQYYREEENGRGNFPPRFSGLQFPNYSSELNVNALELDDSALYLCASSLQTISGTEAFFGQGTRLTVV.

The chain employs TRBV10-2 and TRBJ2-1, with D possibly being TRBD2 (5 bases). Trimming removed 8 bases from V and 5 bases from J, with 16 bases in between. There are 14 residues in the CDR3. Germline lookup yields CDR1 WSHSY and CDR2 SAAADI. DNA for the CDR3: TGCGCCAGCTCATCATGGAGGAAACACAATGAGCAGTTCTTC. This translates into CASSSWRKHNEQFF.

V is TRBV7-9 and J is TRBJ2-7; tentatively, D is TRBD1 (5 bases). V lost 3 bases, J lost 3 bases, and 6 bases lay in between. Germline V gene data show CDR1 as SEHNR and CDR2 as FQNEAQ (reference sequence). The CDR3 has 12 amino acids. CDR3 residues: CASSFDSYEQYF. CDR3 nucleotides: TGTGCCAGCAGCTTCGACAGCTACGAGCAGTACTTC.

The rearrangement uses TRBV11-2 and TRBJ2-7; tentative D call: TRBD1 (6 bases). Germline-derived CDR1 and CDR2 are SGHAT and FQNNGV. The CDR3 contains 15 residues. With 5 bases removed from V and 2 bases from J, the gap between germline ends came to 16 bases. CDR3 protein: CASSLQRTAAYEQYF. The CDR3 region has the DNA TGTGCCAGCAGCCTCCAACGGACAGCCGCCTACGAGCAGTACTTC.

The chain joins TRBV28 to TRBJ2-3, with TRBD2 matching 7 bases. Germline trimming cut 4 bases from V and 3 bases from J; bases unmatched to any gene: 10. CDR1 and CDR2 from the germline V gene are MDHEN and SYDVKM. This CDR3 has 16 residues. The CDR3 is CASSSPGGAWTDTQYF. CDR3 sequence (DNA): TGTGCCAGCAGTTCCCCGGGAGGCGCTTGGACAGATACGCAGTATTTT.

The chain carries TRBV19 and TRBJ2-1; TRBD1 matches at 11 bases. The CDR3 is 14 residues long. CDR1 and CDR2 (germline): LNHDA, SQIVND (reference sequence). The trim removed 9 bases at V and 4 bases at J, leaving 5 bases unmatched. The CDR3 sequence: CASRRDRGYNEQFF. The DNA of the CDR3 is TGTGCCAGCCGCCGGGACAGGGGGTACAATGAGCAGTTCTTC.

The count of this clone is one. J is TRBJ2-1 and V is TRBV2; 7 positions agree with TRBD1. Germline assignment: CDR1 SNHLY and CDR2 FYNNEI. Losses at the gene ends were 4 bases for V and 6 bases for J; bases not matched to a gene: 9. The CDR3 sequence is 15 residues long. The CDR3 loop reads CASSGDRGVANEQFF. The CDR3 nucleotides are TGTGCCAGCAGTGGGGACAGAGGGGTAGCCAATGAGCAGTTCTTC.

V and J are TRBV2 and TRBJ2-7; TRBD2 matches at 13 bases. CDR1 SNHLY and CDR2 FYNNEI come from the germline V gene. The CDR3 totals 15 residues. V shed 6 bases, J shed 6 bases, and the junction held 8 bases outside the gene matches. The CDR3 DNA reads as TGTGCCAGCAGACTAGCGGGAGGGCCGGGGGGCGAGCAGTACTTC. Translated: CASRLAGGPGGEQYF.

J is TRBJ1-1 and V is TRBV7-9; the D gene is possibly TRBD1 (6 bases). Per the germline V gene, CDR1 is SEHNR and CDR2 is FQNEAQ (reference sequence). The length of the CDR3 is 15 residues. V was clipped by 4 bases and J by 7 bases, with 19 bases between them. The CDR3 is CASSWLAAGVVEAFF. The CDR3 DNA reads TGTGCCAGCAGCTGGTTGGCGGCAGGGGTAGTTGAAGCTTTCTTT.

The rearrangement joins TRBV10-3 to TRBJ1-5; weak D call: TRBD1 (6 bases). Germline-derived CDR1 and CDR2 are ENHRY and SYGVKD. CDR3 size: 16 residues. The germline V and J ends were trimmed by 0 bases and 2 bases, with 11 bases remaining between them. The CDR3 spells CAISESARGGNQPQHF. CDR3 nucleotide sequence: TGTGCCATCAGTGAGTCGGCCAGGGGCGGCAATCAGCCCCAGCATTTT.

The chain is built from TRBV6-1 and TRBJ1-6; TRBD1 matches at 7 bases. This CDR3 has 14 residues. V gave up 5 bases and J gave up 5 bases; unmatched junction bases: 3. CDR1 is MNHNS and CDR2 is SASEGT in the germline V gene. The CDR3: CASSTGTDNSPLHF. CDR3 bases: TGTGCCAGCAGTACCGGGACAGATAATTCACCCCTCCACTTT.

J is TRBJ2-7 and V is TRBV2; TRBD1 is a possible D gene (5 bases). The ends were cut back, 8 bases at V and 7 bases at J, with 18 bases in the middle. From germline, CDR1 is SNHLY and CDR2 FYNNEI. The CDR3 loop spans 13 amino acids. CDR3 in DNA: TGTGCCAGCGGTCCGCTAGGGGCGAGGGAGCAGTACTTC. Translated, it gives CASGPLGAREQYF.

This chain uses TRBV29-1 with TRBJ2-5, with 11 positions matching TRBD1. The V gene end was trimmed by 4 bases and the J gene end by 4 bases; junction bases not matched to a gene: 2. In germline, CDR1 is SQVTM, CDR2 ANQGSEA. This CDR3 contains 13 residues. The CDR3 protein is CSVVGTGGETQYF. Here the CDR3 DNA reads TGCAGCGTTGTGGGGACAGGGGGAGAGACCCAGTACTTC.

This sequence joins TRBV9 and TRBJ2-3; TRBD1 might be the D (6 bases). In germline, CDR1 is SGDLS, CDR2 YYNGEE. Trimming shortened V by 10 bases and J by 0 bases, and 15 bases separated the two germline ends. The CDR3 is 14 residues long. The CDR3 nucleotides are TGTGCCGGATTGACAGGCCATAGCACAGATACGCAGTATTTT. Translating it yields CAGLTGHSTDTQYF.

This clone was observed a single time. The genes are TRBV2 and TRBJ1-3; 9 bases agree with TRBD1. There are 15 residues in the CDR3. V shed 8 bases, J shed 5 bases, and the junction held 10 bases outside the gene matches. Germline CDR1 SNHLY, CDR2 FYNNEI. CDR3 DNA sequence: TGTGCCAGCGGGGAACAGGGGGCGGCCAGAAACACCATATATTTT. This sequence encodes CASGEQGAARNTIYF.